The following is a T cell receptor (beta chain) sequence with its context. This sample was taken from a study of CD8 T cells in Susac syndrome. CDR3 length: 15 amino acids. Per germline, CDR1 MDHEN and CDR2 SYDVKM. J gave up 2 bases and V 3 bases, and 7 bases lay outside the gene matches. RNA totalling roughly 0.45 to 1 ug underwent reverse transcription with random hexamers. An immunoSEQ multiplex PCR amplified TCR beta CDR3 over 54 Vbeta and 13 Jbeta. TCRdb independently ran MiXCR on the immunoSEQ multiplex PCR reads; one entry per CDR3 protein. The table includes about 130,000 distinct CDR3 sequences, over 75% detected once. The multiple sclerosis control group comprised treatment-naive patients with stable or active relapsing-remitting disease. In contrast to the negatively isolated CD8+ and CD4+ T cells, TEMRA cells were FACS-enriched.

V and J are TRBV28 and TRBJ2-7, with TRBD1 matching over 7 bases. The sequence was collected from a human donor with multiple sclerosis. The sample comprised CD8+ T cells from PBMCs. The CDR3 region has the DNA TGTGCCAGCAGTTTGCGCCCAGGGGGTACCTACGAGCAGTACTTC. This gives the protein CASSLRPGGTYEQYF.